The 9 T cell receptor beta chains in this list originate from one sample, sequenced in a study of monozygotic twins with inflammatory bowel disease. After re-calling the 5' RACE reads, TCRdb lists one entry per CDR3 protein, DNA absent. The sample has some 440,000 distinct CDR3 sequences. Sequencing was performed on blood. Receptors originate from a human donor with ulcerative colitis or Crohn's disease, or a healthy co-twin of an affected twin (not recorded which).

The V and J genes are TRBV18 and TRBJ2-3; TCRdb's D call, TRBD2, is unchecked because there is no DNA. This CDR3 region has 16 residues. Germline V lookup: CDR1 KGHSH, CDR2 LQKENI. The CDR3: CASSPWTSGGVDTQYF. Supplemented by reference TRBV18 and TRBJ2-3, the full variable domain reads NAGVMQNPRHLVRRRGQEARLRCSPMKGHSHVYWYRQLPEEGLKFMVYLQKENIIDESGMPKERFSAEFPKEGPSILRIQQVVRGDSAAYFCASSPWTSGGVDTQYFGPGTRLTVL.

This chain links TRBV6-1 with TRBJ2-1; as DNA is missing, the TRBD1 call by TCRdb cannot be tested. From germline, CDR1 is MNHNS and CDR2 SASEGT. The CDR3 has 17 amino acids. The CDR3 sequence is CVSSPLWGSGLDNEQFF.

The V and J genes are TRBV29-1 and TRBJ2-7. The V gene's germline CDR1 is SQVTM and CDR2 ANQGSEA. The CDR3 is 12 residues long. The CDR3: CSVEGPTDEQYF.

The chain uses TRBV14 and TRBJ2-5; the TRBD1 assignment by TCRdb is unverifiable without DNA. Germline values: CDR1 SGHDN, CDR2 FVKESK. The CDR3 runs 13 residues. CDR3 protein: CASSQSGRDRSEF.

The chain recombines TRBV6-1 with TRBJ2-2; TCRdb outputs TRBD1, but without DNA this stays unchecked. The length of the CDR3 is 16 residues. Germline CDR1 and CDR2: MNHNS and SASEGT. CDR3 in amino acids: CASSPVPGGLTGELFF.

The genes are TRBV6-5 and TRBJ1-6. Germline lookup yields CDR1 MNHEY and CDR2 SVGAGI. The CDR3 consists of 12 residues. The CDR3: CATGNSPSPLHF.

This chain uses TRBV10-3 with TRBJ2-7. The germline V gene has CDR1 ENHRY and CDR2 SYGVKD. The CDR3 covers 11 residues. The chain's CDR3 is CAISEQSEQYF.

The CDR3: CASSTTGATEAFF. The rearrangement links TRBV11-2 to TRBJ1-1; with no DNA, the TCRdb D assignment of TRBD1 cannot be verified. Germline lookup yields CDR1 SGHAT and CDR2 FQNNGV. The CDR3 contains 13 residues.

The chain is built from TRBV28 and TRBJ2-5; lacking DNA, the TRBD2 call made by TCRdb goes unchecked. Germline lookup yields CDR1 MDHEN and CDR2 SYDVKM. The CDR3 sequence is 12 residues long. CDR3 loop: CASSSGKETQYF.